A selection of T cell receptor beta chains follows, all from one sample in a study of control samples from healthy donors and cancer patients. Repertoires were generated with immunoSEQ multiplex PCR, while TCRdb's copy carries only in-frame clones and drops some. The sample consists of some 210,000 clones, about 89% of them appearing once. Sequencing was carried out using blood. These receptors all come from a young man in good health. The CDR3 runs from the conserved cysteine through the conserved F or W. The order of the fields is V gene, clone size, D gene, J gene, CDR3 DNA, CDR3 protein. The D gene is left open where the match is weak. Expanded clones are given a class, and other clones once, few, many or no size at all.

V: TRBV5-4; size: NA; D: TRBD2; J: TRBJ2-2; DNA: TGTGCCAGCGGACGAGGGGGTAGCGGGGTCGCCGGGGAGCTGTTTTTT; CDR3: CASGRGGSGVAGELFF
V: TRBV2; size: once; D: NA; J: TRBJ2-2; DNA: TGTGCCAGCATCCTTGATGGGGAGCTGTTTTTT; CDR3: CASILDGELFF
V: TRBV5-6; size: once; D: NA; J: TRBJ2-1; DNA: TGTGCCAGCAGCTTATTAGAGGGCTACAATGAGCAGTTCTTC; CDR3: CASSLLEGYNEQFF
V: TRBV19; size: NA; D: NA; J: TRBJ1-4; DNA: TGTGCCAGTAGTATAGGGACAGCCACTAATGAAAAACTGTTTTTT; CDR3: CASSIGTATNEKLFF
V: TRBV5-5; size: NA; D: NA; J: TRBJ2-1; DNA: TGTGCCAGCAGTTACACCGGAGGAAACAATGAGCAGTTCTTC; CDR3: CASSYTGGNNEQFF
V: TRBV7-9; size: NA; D: NA; J: TRBJ1-1; DNA: TGTGCCAGCAGCCCCCCTGGCACTGAAGCTTTCTTT; CDR3: CASSPPGTEAFF
V: TRBV5-1; size: NA; D: NA; J: TRBJ2-7; DNA: TGCGCCAGCAGCCCATCGAGTAGGACAGATGGTGGGGAGCAGTACTTC; CDR3: CASSPSSRTDGGEQYF
V: TRBV27; size: NA; D: NA; J: TRBJ2-2; DNA: TGTGCCAGCAGTCCTCCCGGCAGGATGAACACCGGGGAGCTGTTTTTT; CDR3: CASSPPGRMNTGELFF
V: TRBV5-8; size: once; D: NA; J: TRBJ2-1; DNA: TGTGCCAGTCTCGGGTTAAAAGCTTTCTCCTACAATGAGCAGTTCTTC; CDR3: CASLGLKAFSYNEQFF
V: TRBV10-3; size: once; D: TRBD1; J: TRBJ2-6; DNA: TGTGCCAGCCGGACAGGGGAATCCTCTGGGGCCAACGTCCTGACTTTC; CDR3: CASRTGESSGANVLTF
V: TRBV24-1; size: NA; D: NA; J: TRBJ1-2; DNA: TGTGCCACCAGTGACCCTGGGGATCCAGGCTATGGCTACACCTTC; CDR3: CATSDPGDPGYGYTF
V: TRBV19; size: NA; D: NA; J: TRBJ2-1; DNA: TGTGCCAGTAGTATAGTAGGGGGACGAAGCTACAATGAGCAGTTCTTC; CDR3: CASSIVGGRSYNEQFF
V: TRBV19; size: NA; D: NA; J: TRBJ2-4; DNA: TGTGCCAGTAGTATGCAGACGGACGGGTCCAAAAACATTCAGTACTTC; CDR3: CASSMQTDGSKNIQYF
V: TRBV12-3/TRBV12-4; size: NA; D: TRBD1; J: TRBJ1-6; DNA: TGTGCCAGCAGTCGACAGGGGCGGTCACCCCTCCACTTT; CDR3: CASSRQGRSPLHF
V: TRBV2; size: NA; D: TRBD1; J: TRBJ2-7; DNA: TGTGCCAGCAGTGATCCGACAGGGGGCTCCAACGAGCAGTACTTC; CDR3: CASSDPTGGSNEQYF
V: TRBV19; size: NA; D: NA; J: TRBJ1-1; DNA: TGTGCCAGTACCTCCACAGGGAGAGCTTTCTTT; CDR3: CASTSTGRAFF
V: TRBV5-6; size: NA; D: NA; J: TRBJ2-3; DNA: TGTGCCAGCAGCTTCTTGGGAGAAGGGGGGACGACAGATACGCAGTATTTT; CDR3: CASSFLGEGGTTDTQYF
V: TRBV3-1/TRBV3-2; size: few; D: NA; J: TRBJ1-5; DNA: TGTGCCAGCAGCCAAGGGTTAGGTCAGCCCCAGCATTTT; CDR3: CASSQGLGQPQHF
V: TRBV7-3; size: NA; D: NA; J: TRBJ2-1; DNA: TGTGCCAGCAGCTCCGGGGGTCCCTCCTACAATGAGCAGTTCTTC; CDR3: CASSSGGPSYNEQFF
V: TRBV27; size: NA; D: TRBD2; J: TRBJ2-3; DNA: TGTGCCAGCAGTCAGGGACTAGCGGGGGGTTATACGCAGTATTTT; CDR3: CASSQGLAGGYTQYF
V: TRBV5-1; size: NA; D: TRBD2; J: TRBJ2-3; DNA: TGCGCCAGCAGCATAGTAGCGGGGGGGCCCACAGATACGCAGTATTTT; CDR3: CASSIVAGGPTDTQYF
V: TRBV5-1; size: NA; D: NA; J: TRBJ2-2; DNA: TGCGCCAGCAGCCCTTGGGGGGCCGACTACTTAAACACCGGGGAGCTGTTTTTT; CDR3: CASSPWGADYLNTGELFF
V: TRBV19; size: NA; D: NA; J: TRBJ1-2; DNA: TGTGCCAGTAGTATGAACGGGTTGGCACAGGGCTACACCTTC; CDR3: CASSMNGLAQGYTF
V: TRBV24-1; size: NA; D: NA; J: TRBJ1-5; DNA: TGTGCCACCAGTGACCCGGATCAGCCCCAGCATTTT; CDR3: CATSDPDQPQHF
V: TRBV27; size: NA; D: NA; J: TRBJ1-1; DNA: TGTGCCAGCAGTCTAAGGTCGAGCACTGAAGCTTTCTTT; CDR3: CASSLRSSTEAFF
V: TRBV5-1; size: NA; D: TRBD2; J: TRBJ2-1; DNA: TGCGCCAGCAGCTTGGCCTGGACTAGCGGGGGGGCGTCTACCAATGAGCAGTTCTTC; CDR3: CASSLAWTSGGASTNEQFF
V: TRBV12-3/TRBV12-4; size: NA; D: TRBD1; J: TRBJ2-1; DNA: TGTGCCAGCAGTTGGTCGACAGGGAAGCAGTTCTTC; CDR3: CASSWSTGKQFF
V: TRBV10-3; size: NA; D: TRBD2; J: TRBJ2-1; DNA: TGTGCCATCAGTGAGCCCGAAGGGACTAGCGGGGTTTACTCCTACAATGAGCAGTTCTTC; CDR3: CAISEPEGTSGVYSYNEQFF
V: TRBV24-1; size: NA; D: TRBD2; J: TRBJ2-7; DNA: TGTGCCACCAGTGGGGGAGGGAGCTCCTACGAGCAGTACTTC; CDR3: CATSGGGSSYEQYF
V: TRBV9; size: once; D: TRBD1; J: TRBJ2-7; DNA: TGTGCCAGCAGCCGAGGGACAGGGGCCGCCGAGCAGTACTTC; CDR3: CASSRGTGAAEQYF
V: TRBV4-1; size: NA; D: NA; J: TRBJ1-6; DNA: TGCGCCAGCAGCCAACATTGGGGCAGGGATTCACCCCTCCACTTT; CDR3: CASSQHWGRDSPLHF
V: TRBV19; size: NA; D: NA; J: TRBJ2-2; DNA: TGTGCCAGTATGGGGGCATCAAACACCGGGGAGCTGTTTTTT; CDR3: CASMGASNTGELFF
V: TRBV6-1; size: NA; D: TRBD1; J: TRBJ1-1; DNA: TGTGCCAGCAGTGAGACAGGGGCTGGCACTGAAGCTTTCTTT; CDR3: CASSETGAGTEAFF
V: TRBV2; size: NA; D: TRBD2; J: TRBJ2-7; DNA: TGTGCCAGCAGTGAAGGGGCTAGCGGGGGGGGCGAGCAGTACTTC; CDR3: CASSEGASGGGEQYF
V: TRBV3-1/TRBV3-2; size: NA; D: NA; J: TRBJ1-5; DNA: TGTGCCAGCAGCCAACAGGCGAATCAGCCCCAGCATTTT; CDR3: CASSQQANQPQHF
V: TRBV5-4; size: NA; D: TRBD2; J: TRBJ2-3; DNA: TGTGCCAGCAGCTTGGGCGGGGGGGCAACAGATACGCAGTATTTT; CDR3: CASSLGGGATDTQYF
V: TRBV6-2/TRBV6-3; size: NA; D: NA; J: TRBJ1-1; DNA: TGTGCCAGCAGCCACTGGAACACTGAAGCTTTCTTT; CDR3: CASSHWNTEAFF
V: TRBV4-1; size: NA; D: NA; J: TRBJ1-2; DNA: TGCGCCAGCAGCCGAAACCGGGGGAAAGAGGGTGGCTACACCTTC; CDR3: CASSRNRGKEGGYTF
V: TRBV9; size: NA; D: TRBD2; J: TRBJ2-7; DNA: TGTGCCAGCAGCGTAGCCTACTTACTAGCGGAGAGCTCCTACGAGCAGTACTTC; CDR3: CASSVAYLLAESSYEQYF
V: TRBV4-1; size: NA; D: NA; J: TRBJ1-1; DNA: TGCGCCAGCAGCCAAGATTCCGCAGGACCCAACACTGAAGCTTTCTTT; CDR3: CASSQDSAGPNTEAFF
V: TRBV13; size: few; D: NA; J: TRBJ2-3; DNA: TGTGCCAGCAGCTTAGGTGGGCACACAGATACGCAGTATTTT; CDR3: CASSLGGHTDTQYF
V: TRBV7-2; size: NA; D: NA; J: TRBJ1-1; DNA: TGTGCCAGCAGCTTAGATTTCGCGCTCGGAGCTTTCTTT; CDR3: CASSLDFALGAFF
V: TRBV20-1; size: NA; D: NA; J: TRBJ1-4; DNA: TGCAGTGCTAGAAGTAATGAAAAACTGTTTTTT; CDR3: CSARSNEKLFF
V: TRBV5-1; size: NA; D: TRBD1; J: TRBJ1-1; DNA: TGCGCCAGCAGCACGACAGGGGGCCATGGCACTGAAGCTTTCTTT; CDR3: CASSTTGGHGTEAFF
V: TRBV7-8; size: NA; D: TRBD2; J: TRBJ2-7; DNA: TGTGCCAGCAGCGGGAGGGACGAGCAGTACTTC; CDR3: CASSGRDEQYF
V: TRBV6-6; size: NA; D: TRBD2; J: TRBJ2-3; DNA: TGTGCCAGCTATGGTAGCGGGCGCACAGATACGCAGTATTTT; CDR3: CASYGSGRTDTQYF
V: TRBV6-4; size: medium-sized; D: TRBD2; J: TRBJ2-1; DNA: TGTGCCAGCAGTGGTCTCGGCGGGGGGGCTGATGAGCAGTTCTTC; CDR3: CASSGLGGGADEQFF
V: TRBV12-3/TRBV12-4; size: NA; D: NA; J: TRBJ2-7; DNA: TGTGCCAGCAGTACAGGAGTCTCCTACGAGCAGTACTTC; CDR3: CASSTGVSYEQYF
V: TRBV24-1; size: NA; D: TRBD1; J: TRBJ2-2; DNA: TGTGCCACCAGTGACTCGGACAGGGGGCGTCCCGGGGAGCTGTTTTTT; CDR3: CATSDSDRGRPGELFF
V: TRBV6-6; size: NA; D: TRBD2; J: TRBJ2-1; DNA: TGTGCCAGCAGCCCACTAGCGGGGGGGCGAGTGTTCTTC; CDR3: CASSPLAGGRVFF
V: TRBV6-2/TRBV6-3; size: NA; D: NA; J: TRBJ2-1; DNA: TGTGCCAGCAGTTACGTGGGGAGCTCCTACAATGAGCAGTTCTTC; CDR3: CASSYVGSSYNEQFF
V: TRBV7-3; size: NA; D: TRBD1; J: TRBJ2-1; DNA: TGTGCCAGCAGCCCGGACAGGGGGCGCGACTATGAGCAGTTCTTC; CDR3: CASSPDRGRDYEQFF